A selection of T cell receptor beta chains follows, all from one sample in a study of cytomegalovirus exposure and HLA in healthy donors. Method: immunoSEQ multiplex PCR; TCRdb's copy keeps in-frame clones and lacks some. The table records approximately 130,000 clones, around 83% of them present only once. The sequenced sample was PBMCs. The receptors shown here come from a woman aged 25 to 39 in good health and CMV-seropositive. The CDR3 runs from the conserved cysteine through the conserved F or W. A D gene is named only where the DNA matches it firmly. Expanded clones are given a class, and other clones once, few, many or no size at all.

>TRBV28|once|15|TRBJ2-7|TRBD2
TGTGCCAGCAGTTCCCCGGGACTAGCGAACTACGAGCAGTACTTC
CASSSPGLANYEQYF
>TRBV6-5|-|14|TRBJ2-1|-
TGTGCCAGCAGTTCAAGCGGGCGTTACAATGAGCAGTTCTTC
CASSSSGRYNEQFF
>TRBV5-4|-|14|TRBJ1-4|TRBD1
TGTGCCAGCAGCTTGGACAGGGGGAATGAAAAACTGTTTTTT
CASSLDRGNEKLFF
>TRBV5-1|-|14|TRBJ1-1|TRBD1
TGCGCCAGCAGCGAGCCGGGACAGGGAGTTAAAGCTTTCTTT
CASSEPGQGVKAFF
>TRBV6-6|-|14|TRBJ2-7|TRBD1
TGTGCCAGCAGCACCGGGACAGGGATCCACGAGCAGTACTTC
CASSTGTGIHEQYF
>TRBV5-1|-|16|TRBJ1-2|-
TGCGCCAGCAGCGACCCAAGGGACATCTCTAACTATGGCTACACCTTC
CASSDPRDISNYGYTF
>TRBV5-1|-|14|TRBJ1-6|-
TGCGCCAGCAGCTTGTGGACTACAAATTCACCCCTCCACTTT
CASSLWTTNSPLHF
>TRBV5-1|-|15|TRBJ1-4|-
TGCGCCAGCAGCTTAGAAGGGAGCTTGAATGAAAAACTGTTTTTT
CASSLEGSLNEKLFF
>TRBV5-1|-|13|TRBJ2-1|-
TGCGCCAGCAGCTGGGGAGGGGGAGATGAGCAGTTCTTC
CASSWGGGDEQFF
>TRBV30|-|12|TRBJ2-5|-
TGTGCCTGGAGTCAAAGGGGGGAGACCCAGTACTTC
CAWSQRGETQYF
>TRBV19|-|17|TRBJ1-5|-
TGTGCCAGTAGCACTAGGGACATTTTTCTCCCCGAGCAGCCCCAGCATTTT
CASSTRDIFLPEQPQHF
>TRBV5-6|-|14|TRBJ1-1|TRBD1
TGTGCCAGCAGCTTCGGGACAGGGAACACTGAAGCTTTCTTT
CASSFGTGNTEAFF
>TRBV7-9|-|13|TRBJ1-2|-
TGTTCCAGCAGCTTAGAAGCAGGGGTTGGCTACACCTTC
CSSSLEAGVGYTF
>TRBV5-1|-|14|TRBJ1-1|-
TGCGCCAGCAGCTTACAGGGAATGAACACTGAAGCTTTCTTT
CASSLQGMNTEAFF
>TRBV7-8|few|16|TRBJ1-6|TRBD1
TGTGCCAGCAGCTCCCACACAGGGGTCGATAATTCACCCCTCCACTTT
CASSSHTGVDNSPLHF
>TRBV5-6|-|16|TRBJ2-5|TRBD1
TGTGCCAGCAGCTTGGTGACAGGGGTGGTGGGTGAGACCCAGTACTTC
CASSLVTGVVGETQYF
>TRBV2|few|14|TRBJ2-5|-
TGTGCCAGCAGTGAAGCGGAGTACCAAGAGACCCAGTACTTC
CASSEAEYQETQYF
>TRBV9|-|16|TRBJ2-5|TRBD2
TGTGCCAGCAGTAGGGGGGCTAGCGGGAGGGGAGAGACCCAGTACTTC
CASSRGASGRGETQYF
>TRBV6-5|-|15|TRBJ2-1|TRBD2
TGTGCCAGCAGTTATGCGAGCGGGAGGTACAATGAGCAGTTCTTC
CASSYASGRYNEQFF
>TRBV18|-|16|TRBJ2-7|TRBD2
TGTGCCAGCTCACAGGGACTAGCGGGGGGGGCCTACGAGCAGTACTTC
CASSQGLAGGAYEQYF
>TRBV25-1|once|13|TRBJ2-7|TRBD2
TGTGCCAGCACCCGGGACTACCTGTACGAGCAGTACTTC
CASTRDYLYEQYF
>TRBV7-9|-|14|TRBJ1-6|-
TGTGCCAGCAGCTTACCAGGGTATAATTCACCCCTCCACTTT
CASSLPGYNSPLHF
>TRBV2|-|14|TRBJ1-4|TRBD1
TGTGCCAGCAGTGGGTCGCCAGGGGGCGAAAAACTGTTTTTT
CASSGSPGGEKLFF
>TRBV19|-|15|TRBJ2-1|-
TGTGCCAGTAGCACCCTTACGAGCTCCTACAATGAGCAGTTCTTC
CASSTLTSSYNEQFF
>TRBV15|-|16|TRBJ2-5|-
TGTGCCACCAGCAGAGATAGAGGCCGGATCCAAGAGACCCAGTACTTC
CATSRDRGRIQETQYF
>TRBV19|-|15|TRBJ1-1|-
TGTGCCAGTAGTATCCCCAACAGAGATCGCACTGAAGCTTTCTTT
CASSIPNRDRTEAFF